A single sample gave rise to the 28 T cell receptor beta chains below, sequenced in a study of T cell changes during pregnancy in multiple sclerosis. Assay used: immunoSEQ multiplex PCR; TCRdb lists only in-frame clones, some missing. In the table there are 70,000 to 95,000 clones, 85% to 95% of which are singletons. The sequencing here drew on peripheral blood, taken in the third trimester of pregnancy. Source of these receptors: a female donor with multiple sclerosis, enrolled in a pregnancy study.

V gene TRBV6-5 combines with J gene TRBJ2-5; 14 bases fit TRBD2. CDR1 is MNHEY, CDR2 SVGAGI, per germline. The V and J ends lost 10 bases and 5 bases, in that order; junction bases with no gene match: 9. This CDR3 has 15 amino acids. The CDR3: CATKGTSGRLETQYF. Here the CDR3 DNA reads TGTGCCACAAAAGGGACTAGCGGGAGACTGGAGACCCAGTACTTC.

This chain joins TRBV15 and TRBJ2-1, with 9 bases fitting TRBD2. V dropped 0 bases and J dropped 1; count of bases not matched to a gene: 7. The CDR3 has 18 amino acids. The germline CDR1 and CDR2 sequences are LNHNV and YYDKDF (reference sequence). CDR3 coding DNA: TGTGCCACCAGCAGAGATCTGGCGGGAGGGATATCCTACAATGAGCAGTTCTTC. It specifies CATSRDLAGGISYNEQFF.

The rearrangement links TRBV28 to TRBJ2-7; 9 bases fit TRBD2. Germline trimming cut 4 bases from V and 2 bases from J; bases unmatched to any gene: 6. From germline, CDR1 is MDHEN and CDR2 SYDVKM. The CDR3 is 15 amino acids. The CDR3 DNA reads TGTGCCAGCAGTTCGTCTATAGCGGGAGCCTACGAGCAGTACTTC. Its translation is CASSSSIAGAYEQYF.

The J gene is TRBJ2-7, the V gene TRBV7-9; 7 bases align to TRBD1. The germline V gene has CDR1 SEHNR and CDR2 FQNEAQ (reference sequence). The CDR3 covers 16 residues. The junction had 5 bases not matched to a gene; V was cut back by 0 bases and J by 0 bases. This CDR3 reads CASSLASGTDSYEQYF. The DNA of the CDR3 is TGTGCCAGCAGCTTAGCATCCGGGACAGACTCCTACGAGCAGTACTTC. The whole variable domain, remainder taken from reference TRBV7-9 and TRBJ2-7, is DTGVSQNPRHKITKRGQNVTFRCDPISEHNRLYWYRQTLGQGPEFLTYFQNEAQLEKSRLLSDRFSAERPKGSFSTLEIQRTEQGDSAMYLCASSLASGTDSYEQYFGPGTRLTVT.

The chain carries TRBV28 and TRBJ1-5; D not resolved. Trimming cost V 10 bases and J 3 bases, with 19 bases left between them. There are 15 residues in the CDR3. Looked up from germline, CDR1 is MDHEN and CDR2 is SYDVKM. As DNA, the CDR3 is TGTGCCACCAACTCGGATACAGATCTCAATCAGCCCCAGCATTTT. This translates into CATNSDTDLNQPQHF.

Remarks on this clone: Relative to the germline gene, one junction end is altered; a read error may explain this. The chain joins TRBV29-1 to TRBJ2-7, with D possibly matching TRBD1 (5 bases). Germline CDR1 and CDR2: SQVTM and ANQGSEA. This CDR3 contains 11 residues. The CDR3, as DNA: TGCAGCGTTGGACAGTACCCCGCCGAAGTCTTC. Its translation is CSVGQYPAEVF.

The rearrangement uses TRBV18 and TRBJ1-1; 8 positions match TRBD1. The CDR3 sequence is 16 residues long. J was trimmed by 1 base and V by 2 bases; bases with no gene match: 6. The germline CDR1 and CDR2 sequences are KGHSH and LQKENI. The CDR3 DNA reads as TGTGCCAGCTCACCATTTGTTGGACAGGGGAACACTGAAGCTTTCTTT. Its protein is CASSPFVGQGNTEAFF.

The rearrangement uses TRBV7-9 and TRBJ2-5; 10 nucleotides line up with TRBD2. The CDR3 contains 13 residues. The J segment lost 5 bases and the V segment lost 5 bases, leaving 2 bases of the junction unmatched. Germline V gene data show CDR1 as SEHNR and CDR2 as FQNEAQ (reference sequence). Here the CDR3 DNA reads TGTGCCAGCAGCAGGGGACTAGCGGAGACCCAGTACTTC. It specifies CASSRGLAETQYF.

This clone was seen a single time. This chain joins TRBV6-5 and TRBJ1-2, with 10 bases identical to TRBD1. Germline CDR1 reads MNHEY; CDR2 reads SVGAGI. With 6 bases clipped from V and 8 bases from J, the junction kept 9 bases outside the gene matches. The CDR3 runs 14 residues. The CDR3 DNA follows: TGTGCCAGCAGAGACAGGGGGCGGTTGGAGGGCTACACCTTC. It is translated as CASRDRGRLEGYTF.

This chain joins TRBV6-1 and TRBJ2-7; TRBD2 matches at 8 bases. The CDR3 is 14 amino acids. With 3 bases clipped from V and 2 bases from J, the junction kept 3 bases outside the gene matches. Germline CDR1 reads MNHNS; CDR2 reads SASEGT. This chain's CDR3 is CASSESGSPYEQYF. DNA for the CDR3: TGTGCCAGCAGTGAGAGCGGGAGTCCCTACGAGCAGTACTTC.

V usage is TRBV6-5 and J usage is TRBJ1-2; D uncertain. V lost 8 bases, J lost 8 bases, and 9 bases lay in between. The CDR3 runs 10 residues. Looked up from germline, CDR1 is MNHEY and CDR2 is SVGAGI. The CDR3 DNA sequence: TGTGCCAGCGGAGAAGGAGGCTACACCTTC. Amino acids: CASGEGGYTF.

The chain combines TRBV7-9 with TRBJ2-6, with 12 bases lining up with TRBD1. The CDR3 spans 17 residues. V was clipped by 5 bases and J by 2 bases; unmatched bases: 4. The germline V gene has CDR1 SEHNR and CDR2 FQNEAQ (reference sequence). DNA of the CDR3: TGTGCCAGCAGCACGGGACAGGGGGCAACTGGGGCCAACGTCCTGACTTTC. Its protein product is CASSTGQGATGANVLTF.

The J gene is TRBJ2-2, the V gene TRBV2, with TRBD2 matching over 9 bases. The length of the CDR3 is 17 residues. V lost 8 bases and J lost 2; bases outside the gene matches: 12. The germline V gene has CDR1 SNHLY and CDR2 FYNNEI. Written as DNA, the CDR3 is TGTGCCAGCCGGCCTCTAGCGGGGTCCTCTAACACCGGGGAGCTGTTTTTT. It codes for CASRPLAGSSNTGELFF.

The J gene is TRBJ2-7, the V gene TRBV4-1; D is possibly TRBD2 (6 bases). The CDR3 spans 15 residues. Trimming took off 0 bases at V and 6 bases at J, with 15 bases between the two ends. Germline V gene data show CDR1 as MGHRA and CDR2 as YSYEKL. The CDR3 here is CASSQEEGRLGEQYF. As DNA, the CDR3 is TGCGCCAGCAGCCAAGAGGAGGGGCGACTAGGCGAGCAGTACTTC.

This chain joins TRBV5-1 and TRBJ2-7; 9 bases are shared with TRBD2. CDR3 length: 14 amino acids. Germline V CDR1 and CDR2: SGHRS, YFSETQ. The J segment lost 6 bases and the V segment lost 0 bases, leaving 4 bases of the junction unmatched. The CDR3 DNA sequence: TGCGCCAGCAGCTTGGGGCTAGCGGGATTCGAGCAGTACTTC. Translated, it gives CASSLGLAGFEQYF.

V is TRBV7-2 and J is TRBJ1-5, with 7 nucleotides matching TRBD1. CDR3 length equals 14 residues. With V trimmed by 8 bases and J by 4 bases, 8 bases remained unmatched. Germline loops: CDR1 SGHTA, CDR2 FQGNSA. CDR3 in amino acids: CASVSTGMNQPQHF. The CDR3 region has the DNA TGTGCCAGCGTCTCGACAGGGATGAATCAGCCCCAGCATTTT. Variable domain in full (rest from reference TRBV7-2 and TRBJ1-5): GAGVSQSPSNKVTEKGKDVELRCDPISGHTALYWYRQSLGQGLEFLIYFQGNSAPDKSGLPSDRFSAERTGGSVSTLTIQRTQQEDSAVYLCASVSTGMNQPQHFGDGTRLSIL.

The chain has TRBV5-1 and TRBJ1-1, with TRBD1 matching 7 bases. From germline, CDR1 is SGHRS and CDR2 YFSETQ. Germline trimming cut 4 bases from V and 4 bases from J; bases unmatched to any gene: 7. The CDR3 totals 14 residues. In DNA, the CDR3 is TGCGCCAGCAGCCCGGGACAGCCAGTCACTGAAGCTTTCTTT. Translating it yields CASSPGQPVTEAFF.

The chain employs TRBV11-3 and TRBJ2-1; TRBD2 might be the D (6 bases). The CDR3 sequence is 13 residues long. Germline CDR1 and CDR2: SGHNT and YENEEA. With 3 bases removed from V and 8 bases from J, the gap between germline ends came to 11 bases. CDR3 sequence (DNA): TGTGCCAGCAGCTTCACTAGCTGGGATGAGCAGTTCTTC. Translated, it gives CASSFTSWDEQFF.

This clone showed up just a few times. This chain uses TRBV15 with TRBJ1-1; D is ambiguous. Germline assignment: CDR1 LNHNV and CDR2 YYDKDF (reference sequence). The germline V and J ends were trimmed by 6 bases and 0 bases, with 14 bases remaining between them. The CDR3 contains 15 residues. The CDR3 nucleotides read TGTGCCACCAGTGGAGGCAGAGGGATGAACACTGAAGCTTTCTTT. Amino acid sequence: CATSGGRGMNTEAFF.

The V and J genes are TRBV5-4 and TRBJ2-2; TRBD1 agrees at 9 bases. This CDR3 is built from 13 residues. Germline CDR1 reads SGHNT; CDR2 reads YYREEE (reference sequence). V lost 4 bases and J lost 6; bases outside the gene matches: 1. CDR3 DNA sequence: TGTGCCAGCAGCGGACAGGGGCCCGGGGAGCTGTTTTTT. It translates to CASSGQGPGELFF.

The chain couples TRBV7-9 to TRBJ1-1; TRBD1 matches 8 bases. V shed 6 bases, J shed 6 bases, and the junction held 3 bases outside the gene matches. This CDR3 has 12 amino acids. Germline V gene sequence: CDR1 SEHNR, CDR2 FQNEAQ (reference sequence). The chain's CDR3 is CASRGTGSEAFF. The CDR3 DNA reads TGTGCCAGCAGAGGGACAGGCTCTGAAGCTTTCTTT.

The chain uses TRBV5-1 and TRBJ2-5; D is perhaps TRBD1 (6 bases). The length of the CDR3 is 14 residues. CDR1 is SGHRS, CDR2 YFSETQ, per germline. V lost 4 bases, J lost 5 bases, and 15 bases lay in between. CDR3 loop: CASSAGAGAETQYF. CDR3 sequence (DNA): TGCGCCAGCAGCGCGGGCGCAGGGGCCGAGACCCAGTACTTC.

V and J are TRBV19 and TRBJ1-2; D might be TRBD1 (5 bases). Trimming left V 4 bases short and J 6 bases short, with 12 bases between. Per the germline V gene, CDR1 is LNHDA and CDR2 is SQIVND (reference sequence). The CDR3 runs to 13 residues. DNA of the CDR3: TGTGCCAGTAGTACGCGGGGGAGGGATGGCTACACCTTC. It is translated as CASSTRGRDGYTF. Drawing the rest from reference TRBV19 and TRBJ1-2, the complete variable domain is DGGITQSPKYLFRKEGQNVTLSCEQNLNHDAMYWYRQDPGQGLRLIYYSQIVNDFQKGDIAEGYSVSREKKESFPLTVTSAQKNPTAFYLCASSTRGRDGYTFGSGTRLTVV.

The chain couples TRBV19 to TRBJ2-1; 15 bases fit TRBD2. CDR3 length: 19 amino acids. Germline trimming cut 1 base from V and 6 bases from J; bases unmatched to any gene: 10. Germline V CDR1 and CDR2: LNHDA, SQIVND (reference sequence). The CDR3 DNA reads as TGTGCCAGTAGTATAGTCCAGGGACTAGCGGGAGGAAGGGCCAATGAGCAGTTCTTC. Amino acids: CASSIVQGLAGGRANEQFF.

This chain uses TRBV19 with TRBJ2-5; 8 nucleotides line up with TRBD1. With 4 bases clipped from V and 7 bases from J, the junction kept 2 bases outside the gene matches. Germline V gives CDR1 LNHDA, CDR2 SQIVND (reference sequence). This CDR3 is 12 amino acids long. The chain's CDR3 is CASSTGGTTQYF. CDR3 DNA: TGTGCCAGTAGTACAGGGGGCACGACCCAGTACTTC.

The V gene is TRBV5-4, the J gene TRBJ2-3; 9 bases align to TRBD2. Germline V gene lookup returns CDR1 SGHNT and CDR2 YYREEE (reference sequence). Trimming at V came to 5 bases and at J to 9 bases, leaving 7 bases not matched to a gene. The CDR3 spans 13 residues. The CDR3 region has the DNA TGTGCCAGCAGTTGGACGACTAGCGGCACGCAGTATTTT. Residues: CASSWTTSGTQYF.

V is TRBV28 and J is TRBJ2-7, with D hard to call. CDR3 length: 12 amino acids. Between the trimmed V and J ends, which lost 5 bases and 4 bases, there was a span of 9 bases. Germline V lookup: CDR1 MDHEN, CDR2 SYDVKM. The CDR3 sequence: CASSPVLYEQYF. The CDR3 DNA follows: TGTGCCAGCAGTCCGGTTTTATACGAGCAGTACTTC.

Here the CDR3 DNA reads TGTGCCAGCAGTCGAGTCGGACTAAATCAGCCCCAGCATTTT. Amino acid sequence: CASSRVGLNQPQHF. This sequence joins TRBV27 and TRBJ1-5; D is undetermined. V lost 5 bases to trimming and J lost 4 bases, with 12 bases between them. Per the germline V gene, CDR1 is MNHEY and CDR2 is SMNVEV (reference sequence). The CDR3 runs 14 residues.